The clone carrying this T cell receptor beta chain was counted only a few times. Only in-frame clones appear in the TCRdb table, and some are missing; sequencing was by immunoSEQ multiplex PCR. Of some 640,000 clones listed, over 75% were seen once; the top ten hold about 0.0094%. The data belong to a study of shared T cell receptors in the human thymus. This CDR3 has 17 amino acids. Germline V gene data show CDR1 as LGHNA and CDR2 as YSLEER. The V end was cut by 1 base, the J end by 0 bases, with 13 bases between. These data were also reused for a study on human thymus T cells. Per that paper: Related work showed strongly overlapping thymic repertoires across unrelated individuals.

This TCR came from a boy under three years old with a congenital heart defect. The rearrangement uses TRBV4-3 and TRBJ1-3; the D is unclear. Sequencing was performed on thymocytes. The CDR3 sequence: CASSQGSRGDSGNTIYF. The CDR3 DNA reads as TGCGCCAGCAGCCAAGGTTCGCGCGGAGACTCTGGAAACACCATATATTTT.